The T cell receptor delta chain under discussion was sequenced for a study of Vδ1+ human thymocytes. Study-wide points: Highly polyclonal TRG and TRD repertoires with Gaussian CDR3 length distributions appeared in thymus. Bulk data may be misread because of unexpected Vdelta2 sequences. Thymic delta-chain repertoires held 15% to 20% Vdelta2 sequences and few Vdelta3, despite high sort purity.

The CDR3 totals 19 residues. V shed 0 bases and J 7 bases; nucleotides not matched to a gene: 20. Germline lookup yields CDR1 TSWWSYY and CDR2 QGS. In the case of this clone: Its specificity is unknown.

The sorted cells were CD3+ Vdelta1+ Vdelta2- thymocytes from alphabeta-depleted thymus. Between roughly 96% and 99.6% of sorted thymocytes were Vdelta1+. RNA was extracted from the cells and then reverse transcribed. Pooled V-gene forward primers with one constant-region reverse primer generated the CDR3 amplicons by multiplex PCR. TCRdb called clones from the multiplex PCR reads again using CATT. This sample has about 75,000 delta-chain clones, with around 35% found just once. V and J are TRDV1 and TRDJ1; 7 nucleotides match TRDD3. The sample was Vdelta1+ gamma-delta thymocytes from the thymus. Subset described: FACS-sorted CD3+ TCRalphabeta- TCRVdelta1+ TCRVdelta2- thymocytes. This clonotype was sampled from a boy younger than two who had congenital heart surgery. Here the CDR3 DNA reads TGTGCTCTTGGGGAACTGGAGTCCCACTGGGGCCTCCCGGGGGGTAAACTCATCTTT. Amino acid sequence: CALGELESHWGLPGGKLIF.